The T cell receptor beta chain described here comes from a study of T cell responses to AZD1222 COVID-19 vaccine. Of note for this clone: Its antigen is not known.

General study findings and limits: There were mostly white British donors and more females than males, and clonal diversity was possibly underestimated. Spike was spanned by vaccine-associated CD4 TCRs, with dominance at 160-218 and 743-854. Every sample of the repertoires postdated the peak T cell response. Baseline serology detected seropositivity in only six AZD1222 recipients.

Generated by immunoSEQ multiplex PCR, the TCRdb table keeps only in-frame clones and is missing some. Here the sample spans about 180,000 clones, approximately 91% being singletons. CDR3 size: 16 residues. V dropped 4 bases and J dropped 2; count of bases not matched to a gene: 8. Germline loops: CDR1 SGHRS, CDR2 YFSETQ. The input for sequencing was peripheral blood, taken 28 days after the second AZD1222 dose. The receptor was isolated from an adult who received the AZD1222 COVID-19 vaccine. The chain has TRBV5-1 and TRBJ2-5, with 10 nucleotides matching TRBD1. This chain's CDR3 is CASSPGQGSTQETQYF. CDR3 DNA: TGCGCCAGCAGCCCGGGACAGGGGTCGACACAAGAGACCCAGTACTTC.